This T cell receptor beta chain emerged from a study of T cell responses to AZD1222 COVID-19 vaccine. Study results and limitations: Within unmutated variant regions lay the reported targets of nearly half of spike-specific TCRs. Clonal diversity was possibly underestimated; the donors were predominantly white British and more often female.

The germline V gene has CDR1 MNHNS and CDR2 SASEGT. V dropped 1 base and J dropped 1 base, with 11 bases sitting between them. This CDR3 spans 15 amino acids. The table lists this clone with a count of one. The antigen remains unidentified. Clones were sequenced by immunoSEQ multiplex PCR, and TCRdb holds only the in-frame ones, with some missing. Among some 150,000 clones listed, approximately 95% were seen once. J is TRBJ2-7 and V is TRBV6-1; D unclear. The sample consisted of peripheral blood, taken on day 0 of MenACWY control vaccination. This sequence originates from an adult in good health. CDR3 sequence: CASSEVGSRSYEQYF. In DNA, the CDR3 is TGTGCCAGCAGTGAAGTAGGGTCCAGATCCTACGAGCAGTACTTC.